Below, 17 T cell receptor beta chains from the same sample are listed, as sequenced in a study of T cell repertoires in cytomegalovirus infection. TCRdb redid the calling of the reads with MiXCR, one entry per CDR3 protein. The repertoire holds 150,000 to 200,000 distinct CDR3 sequences, roughly a fifth seen once, with about 2.9% in the top ten. Sequenced input: PBMCs. Receptors originate from a human donor in good health (CMV status not recorded). Some clones in this sample may be carry-over from other donors' samples.

The V gene is TRBV23-1, the J gene TRBJ1-6; D perhaps matches TRBD1 (5 bases). TRBV23-1 is flagged as an ORF with uncertain function. V lost 10 bases and J lost 3, with 19 bases in between. CDR3 length equals 16 residues. The CDR3 protein is CANNKPGLHYNSPLHF. Written as DNA, the CDR3 is TGCGCCAATAACAAACCGGGACTTCACTATAATTCACCCCTCCACTTT.

This clonotype appeared many times. V is TRBV7-2 and J is TRBJ2-3; D is undetermined. Germline CDR1 and CDR2: SGHTA and FQGNSA. Trimming took off 5 bases at V and 4 bases at J, with 13 bases between the two ends. The CDR3 covers 14 residues. CDR3 residues: CASSPRASSDTQYF. The DNA for the CDR3 is TGTGCCAGCAGCCCAAGGGCTAGTTCAGATACGCAGTATTTT.

This clonotype was found many times. This chain links TRBV7-2 with TRBJ2-5; 7 bases map to TRBD2. CDR1 is SGHTA and CDR2 is FQGNSA in the germline V gene. The J segment lost 5 bases and the V segment lost 1 base, leaving 13 bases of the junction unmatched. The CDR3 loop spans 17 amino acids. In nucleotides, the CDR3 is TGTGCCAGCAGCTTAGGGGGGACTAACTCCCCCGGGGAGACCCAGTACTTC. This sequence encodes CASSLGGTNSPGETQYF.

This clonotype was seen a few times. J is TRBJ1-1 and V is TRBV20-1; D remains ambiguous. The V gene's germline CDR1 is DFQATT and CDR2 SNEGSKA (reference sequence). The CDR3 loop spans 11 amino acids. Trimming stripped 2 bases from V and 4 bases from J, with 5 bases between. The CDR3 sequence is CSARRFTEAFF. The CDR3, as DNA: TGCAGTGCTAGAAGGTTCACTGAAGCTTTCTTT.

This clonotype was detected only a few times. The rearrangement joins TRBV11-3 to TRBJ2-7; TRBD2 matches at 13 bases. The CDR3 spans 14 residues. Germline V gives CDR1 SGHNT, CDR2 YENEEA. J gave up 3 bases and V 5 bases, and 1 base lay outside the gene matches. CDR3 sequence: CASSTSGRDYEQYF. CDR3 in DNA: TGTGCCAGCAGCACTAGCGGGAGGGACTACGAGCAGTACTTC.

This clonotype was found once. A much more abundant neighbour one base away suggests this may be a read error. The CDR3 loop is CASSPTSAQETQYF. CDR3 coding DNA: TGTGCCAGCAGTCCGACTAGCGCACAAGAGACCCAGTACTTC. This chain links TRBV12-3 or TRBV12-4 with TRBJ2-5; 8 bases agree with TRBD2. The CDR3 loop spans 14 amino acids. V shed 5 bases, J shed 2 bases, and the junction held 4 bases outside the gene matches.

This clonotype appeared a few times. The chain has TRBV28 and TRBJ1-1; D is uncertain. Per the germline V gene, CDR1 is MDHEN and CDR2 is SYDVKM. The CDR3 sequence is 13 residues long. Trimming shortened V by 2 bases and J by 5 bases, and 9 bases separated the two germline ends. The CDR3 nucleotides are TGTGCCAGCAGTTTACAACGGAGGACTGAAGCTTTCTTT. Translated: CASSLQRRTEAFF.

This clonotype was counted many times. The chain combines TRBV7-2 with TRBJ2-6; possibly TRBD1 for D (5 bases). The V gene lost 2 bases and the J gene lost 0 bases, with 17 bases spanning the gap. CDR1 is SGHTA, CDR2 FQGNSA, per germline. The CDR3 spans 19 residues. The CDR3 bases are TGTGCCAGCAGCTTACTATTGACAGCCAGTTACTCTGGGGCCAACGTCCTGACTTTC. Residues: CASSLLLTASYSGANVLTF.

This clonotype occurred a few times. This chain uses TRBV28 with TRBJ2-7; 11 positions agree with TRBD2. The CDR3 contains 16 residues. The germline V gene has CDR1 MDHEN and CDR2 SYDVKM. Trimming took 3 bases from V and 2 from J; bases not matched to a gene: 6. CDR3 sequence reads: CASSFGTSGYPYEQYF. The CDR3, as DNA: TGTGCCAGCAGTTTTGGGACTAGCGGATATCCCTACGAGCAGTACTTC.

The CDR3 bases are TGCAGTGCTCCACTCAGGGTTGACCACACAGATACGCAGTATTTT. It translates to CSAPLRVDHTDTQYF. The rearrangement links TRBV20-1 to TRBJ2-3; D possibly corresponds to TRBD1 (5 bases). Per the germline V gene, CDR1 is DFQATT and CDR2 is SNEGSKA (reference sequence). This CDR3 spans 15 amino acids. Trimming shortened V by 5 bases and J by 2 bases, and 17 bases separated the two germline ends.

This clonotype was counted between two and nine times. The CDR3 here is CASSQNGGSSYNEQFF. CDR3 DNA: TGTGCCAGCAGCCAAAACGGAGGGAGCTCCTACAATGAGCAGTTCTTC. The J gene is TRBJ2-1, the V gene TRBV14; D perhaps matches TRBD2 (6 bases). CDR3 size: 16 residues. V lost 2 bases and J lost 0, with 11 bases in between. Germline CDR1 reads SGHDN; CDR2 reads FVKESK.

This clonotype was detected many times. The chain combines TRBV7-9 with TRBJ1-1, with 9 bases that match TRBD1. Germline loops: CDR1 SEHNR, CDR2 FQNEAQ (reference sequence). J lost 4 bases, V lost 4 bases, and 4 bases had no gene match. The CDR3 covers 14 residues. CDR3 region: CASSWDRDPTEAFF. The DNA for the CDR3 is TGTGCCAGCAGCTGGGACAGGGACCCCACTGAAGCTTTCTTT.

This clonotype was counted only a few times. J is TRBJ2-1 and V is TRBV7-2, with 7 bases aligning to TRBD1. The CDR3 totals 13 residues. Per germline, CDR1 SGHTA and CDR2 FQGNSA. The V segment lost 3 bases and the J segment 8 bases; nucleotides outside the gene matches: 4. CDR3 sequence: CASSFGTADEQFF. CDR3 bases: TGTGCCAGCAGCTTCGGGACAGCGGATGAGCAGTTCTTC.

The rearrangement uses TRBV29-1 and TRBJ2-7; D possibly uses TRBD1 or TRBD2 (5 bases each). The V end was cut by 6 bases, the J end by 5 bases, with 20 bases between. The CDR3 loop spans 14 amino acids. Germline values: CDR1 SQVTM, CDR2 ANQGSEA. The CDR3 nucleotides read TGCAGCGTCCAAAAGGCAGGGAGCTTCCACGAGCAGTACTTC. The encoded protein is CSVQKAGSFHEQYF.

There are a few counts of this clonotype. V is TRBV7-6 and J is TRBJ2-5, with 9 positions matching TRBD1. Per the germline V gene, CDR1 is SGHVS and CDR2 is FNYEAQ. This CDR3 comprises 16 residues. Trimming at V came to 2 bases and at J to 0 bases, leaving 4 bases not matched to a gene. Here the CDR3 reads CASSLSDRGYQETQYF. As DNA, the CDR3 is TGTGCCAGCAGCTTATCCGACAGGGGGTACCAAGAGACCCAGTACTTC.

This clonotype was recorded many times. This sequence joins TRBV7-8 and TRBJ2-2; no firm D call. V was shortened by 3 bases and J by 6 bases, with 5 bases between the two germline ends. This CDR3 spans 12 amino acids. The germline CDR1 and CDR2 sequences are SGHVS and FQNEAQ. CDR3 loop: CASSFGAGELFF. Written as DNA, the CDR3 is TGTGCCAGCAGCTTTGGGGCCGGGGAGCTGTTTTTT.

In this sample, this clonotype turned up many times. The CDR3 DNA sequence: TGTGCCAGCAGCTTAGTCGCCCAGGTGACCACCGGGGAGCTGTTTTTT. Translation: CASSLVAQVTTGELFF. V gene TRBV7-8 combines with J gene TRBJ2-2; D uncertain. The V end was cut by 1 base, the J end by 4 bases, with 13 bases between. This CDR3 has 16 amino acids. The germline V gene has CDR1 SGHVS and CDR2 FQNEAQ.